This TCR beta chain was identified in a study of cytomegalovirus exposure and HLA in healthy donors. Study conclusions and caveats: Analysis was performed later, and it showed HLA-associated TCR beta chains to be more clonally expanded than equally common others.

A note on this clone: Antigen specificity is unknown.

Vbeta (60) and Jbeta (13) primers were used in the PCR. Sequencing used immunoSEQ multiplex PCR; TCRdb keeps in-frame clones, though not all of them. This sample contains more than 95,000 clones. The source is a man in his forties or fifties in good health and CMV-seronegative. The sequenced sample was PBMCs.

CDR3 bases: TGTGCCTGGAGCATTAGGCGGGTAGATAATTCACCCCTCCACTTT. Protein sequence: CAWSIRRVDNSPLHF. V gene TRBV30 combines with J gene TRBJ1-6; D ambiguous. V lost 3 bases and J 5 bases, leaving 14 bases between the germline ends. The germline gives CDR1 GTSNPN, CDR2 SVGIG (reference sequence). The CDR3 is 15 amino acids.